This T cell receptor (beta chain) was observed in a study of T cells after yellow fever vaccination. Using its own MiXCR run on the 5' RACE reads, TCRdb lists one record per CDR3 protein. This sample has more than 300,000 distinct CDR3 sequences, with around 10% found just once. The sample was CD4+ T cells sorted from PBMCs, taken 45 days after the yellow fever booster vaccination. The TCR comes from a man aged 18 to 29 who received the YFV17D yellow fever vaccine.

CDR3 DNA sequence: TGTGCCAGCAGTTTATCAGGGTCGGGAAATAGAGTTGCCGGGGAGCTGTTTTTT. It encodes CASSLSGSGNRVAGELFF. V and J are TRBV27 and TRBJ2-2, with D possibly TRBD2 on 5 matching bases. Germline lookup yields CDR1 MNHEY and CDR2 SMNVEV (reference sequence). The ends were cut back, 0 bases at V and 6 bases at J, with 20 bases in the middle. The CDR3 extends over 18 amino acids.